This entry describes one T cell receptor beta chain. Its antigen is unknown. Libraries used 5'RACE template switching adding universal primer site and UMIs. TCRdb re-called the 5' RACE reads and shows each CDR3 protein once, DNA omitted. Its table records about 380,000 distinct CDR3 sequences. This record belongs to a study of T cells expressing NK-cell markers. Study-wide findings and caveats: The study did not resolve the HCMV specificity of expanded NKG2C+ T cell clones. These clonotypes also led the CD3+CD56-NKG2C+ fraction in several donors.

The length of the CDR3 is 14 residues. The V gene's germline CDR1 is SNHLY and CDR2 FYNNEI. The sample comprised blood T cells: a sorted CD56 or NKG2C T cell subset, CD4+ or CD8+ T cells, or bulk PBMC T cells (not recorded which). The chain has TRBV2 and TRBJ1-2. The TCR originated in a man aged 18-75 years in good health. CDR3 sequence reads: CASKVDGPMGGYTF.